This TCR beta chain originates from a study of patients and donors after allogeneic stem cell transplantation (dated by TCRdb to about 2020). Trimming at the junction amounts to 2 bases on V and 4 bases on J, and the germline ends lie 12 bases apart. There are 15 amino acids in the CDR3, from cysteine to phenylalanine inclusive. Only the CDR3 region is kept as DNA, spanning 45 bases read in frame from base 1. CDR1 and CDR2 (LNHDA, SQIVND) derive from the germline V gene (reference sequence). Receptor amplification or capture employed RT-PCR. The sequencing machine was a NextSeq 550. Clones were called with MiXCR by TCRdb after fastp trimmed the public reads at Q25, and only in-frame beta chains were retained. Here each entry gathers all rows of one CDR3 protein and keeps the most common genes and DNA. The sample table contains some 880,000 distinct CDR3 sequences; only one count was recorded for approximately 18% of them. The ten largest clones capture 6% of the sample.

Points on this clonotype: Its antigen is still unknown. Base qualities are missing; no much larger clone stands one base away.

The sequence joins TRBV19 to TRBJ1-5; the best D guess is TRBD1, with 6 bases matching. The sample consisted of blood, either unsorted or a sorted T cell fraction (not recorded which). This receptor was obtained from a human donor who was either an allogeneic HSCT recipient or a stem cell or donor lymphocyte infusion donor (not recorded which). It is not recorded whose cells these are; they may come from a transplant donor. In nucleotides, the sequence is TGTGCCAGTAGTATATCAGGGGCGGGGAATCAGCCCCAGCATTTT. This yields the protein CASSISGAGNQPQHF.